This T cell receptor beta chain comes out of a study of Ad26.COV2.S vaccination and SARS-CoV-2 variants. Study-wide results and limits: Using TCR breadth and depth analyses may have led to underestimated total T cell responses. Placebo recipients and vaccine recipients were similar in non-spike TCR breadth. Greater spike-specific TCR breadth was seen in vaccine recipients than in placebo recipients.

Data came from immunoSEQ multiplex PCR; TCRdb stores just in-frame clones and leaves some out. The data contain about 350,000 clones, around 92% of them seen just once; the ten biggest clones take up 3.9%. As to this clone: Its cognate antigen is unknown.

The TCR was taken from a human donor who had recovered from COVID-19. The source material was peripheral blood, sampled after recovery from COVID-19.

CDR3 sequence reads: CASSAGQGADEQFF. Written as DNA, the CDR3 is TGTGCCAGCAGCGCCGGACAGGGGGCAGATGAGCAGTTCTTC. The chain joins TRBV7-9 to TRBJ2-1; 11 bases agree with TRBD1. The CDR3 contains 14 residues. The germline CDR1 and CDR2 sequences are SEHNR and FQNEAQ (reference sequence). V lost 5 bases and J lost 8; bases outside the gene matches: 5.